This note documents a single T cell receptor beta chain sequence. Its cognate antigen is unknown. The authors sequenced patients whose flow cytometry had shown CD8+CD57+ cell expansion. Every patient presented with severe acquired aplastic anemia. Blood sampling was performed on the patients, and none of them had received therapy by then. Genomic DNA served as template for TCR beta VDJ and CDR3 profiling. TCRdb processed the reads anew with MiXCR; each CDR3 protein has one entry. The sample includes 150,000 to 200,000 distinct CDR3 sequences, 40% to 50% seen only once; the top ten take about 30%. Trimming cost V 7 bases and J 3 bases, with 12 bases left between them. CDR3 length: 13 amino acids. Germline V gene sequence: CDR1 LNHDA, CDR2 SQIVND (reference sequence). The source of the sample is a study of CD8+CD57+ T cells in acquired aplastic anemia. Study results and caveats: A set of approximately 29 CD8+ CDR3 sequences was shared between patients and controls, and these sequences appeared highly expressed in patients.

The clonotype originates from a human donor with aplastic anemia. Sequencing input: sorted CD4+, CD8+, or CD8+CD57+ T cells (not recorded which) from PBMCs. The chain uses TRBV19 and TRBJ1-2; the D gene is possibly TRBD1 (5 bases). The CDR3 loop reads CASIPEGHYGYTF. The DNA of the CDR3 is TGTGCCAGTATCCCAGAGGGACACTATGGCTACACCTTC.